The source of this T cell receptor beta chain is a study of blood T cell repertoires in COVID-19. Study-wide background: Nucleic acid was either cDNA or gDNA, and it came from T cells, B-cell-depleted T cells, or PBMCs.

This table comes from immunoSEQ multiplex PCR, and its TCRdb copy is limited to in-frame clones, with some not included. The sample lists under 30,000 clones; 85% to 90% were seen once. The germline CDR1 and CDR2 sequences are SGHRS and YFSETQ. The CDR3 loop spans 14 amino acids. J gave up 0 bases and V 6 bases, and 4 bases lay outside the gene matches. The rearrangement links TRBV5-1 to TRBJ2-3; 7 bases are shared with TRBD2. Sequencing used peripheral blood. The source of this sequence is a human donor in a cohort sampled during active COVID-19. The donor label of this sample is uncertain. DNA of the CDR3: TGCGCCAGCATCGGGGGGACTAGCACAGATACGCAGTATTTT. It is translated as CASIGGTSTDTQYF.